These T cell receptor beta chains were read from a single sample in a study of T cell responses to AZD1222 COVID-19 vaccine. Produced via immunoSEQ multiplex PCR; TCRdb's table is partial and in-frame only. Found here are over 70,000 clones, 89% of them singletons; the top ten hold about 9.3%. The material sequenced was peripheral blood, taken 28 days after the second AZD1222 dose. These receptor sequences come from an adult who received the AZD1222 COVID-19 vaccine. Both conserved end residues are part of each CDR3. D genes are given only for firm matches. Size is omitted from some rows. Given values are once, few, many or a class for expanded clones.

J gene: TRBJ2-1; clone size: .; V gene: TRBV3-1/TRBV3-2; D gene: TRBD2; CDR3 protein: CASSRRGAGGFNEQFF; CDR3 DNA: TGTGCCAGCAGCCGGCGGGGAGCGGGAGGTTTCAATGAGCAGTTCTTC
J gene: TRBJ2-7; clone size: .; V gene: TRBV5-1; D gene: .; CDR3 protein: CASSPTWGDGLDEQYF; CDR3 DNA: TGCGCCAGCAGCCCTACCTGGGGGGACGGCTTGGACGAGCAGTACTTC
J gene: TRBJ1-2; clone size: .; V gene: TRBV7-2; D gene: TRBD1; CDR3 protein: CASSLVQGQGGYTF; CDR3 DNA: TGTGCCAGCAGCTTAGTACAGGGGCAAGGTGGCTACACCTTC
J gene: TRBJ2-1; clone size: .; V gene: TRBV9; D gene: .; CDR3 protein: CASSDRDVTGEQFF; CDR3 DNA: TGTGCCAGCAGCGACCGGGACGTCACGGGTGAGCAGTTCTTC
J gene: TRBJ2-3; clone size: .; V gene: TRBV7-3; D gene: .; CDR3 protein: CASSRLTPPDTQYF; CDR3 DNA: TGTGCCAGCAGCCGTCTGACCCCCCCAGATACGCAGTATTTT
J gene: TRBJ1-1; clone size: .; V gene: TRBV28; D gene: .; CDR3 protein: CASSLGGLAEAFF; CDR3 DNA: TGTGCCAGCAGTCTAGGTGGGCTGGCTGAAGCTTTCTTT
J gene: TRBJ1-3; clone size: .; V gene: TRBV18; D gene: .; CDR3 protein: CASSPNLSGNTIYF; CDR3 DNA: TGTGCCAGCTCACCAAACCTCTCTGGAAACACCATATATTTT
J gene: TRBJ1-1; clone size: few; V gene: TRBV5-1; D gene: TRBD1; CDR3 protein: CASRAQTGRNTEAFF; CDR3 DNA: TGCGCCAGCAGGGCCCAGACAGGGCGGAACACTGAAGCTTTCTTT
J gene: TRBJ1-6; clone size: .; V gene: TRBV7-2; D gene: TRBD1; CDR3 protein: CASSLKGTGGYNSPLHF; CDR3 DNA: TGTGCCAGCAGCTTAAAAGGGACAGGGGGATATAATTCACCCCTCCACTTT
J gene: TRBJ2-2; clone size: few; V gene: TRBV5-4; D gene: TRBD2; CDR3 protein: CASSLVAGTGELFF; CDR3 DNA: TGTGCCAGCAGCTTGGTAGCGGGCACCGGGGAGCTGTTTTTT
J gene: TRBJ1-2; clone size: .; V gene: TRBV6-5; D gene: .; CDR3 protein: CASSYPFGGGYGYTF; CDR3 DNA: TGTGCCAGCAGTTACCCCTTTGGGGGAGGCTATGGCTACACCTTC
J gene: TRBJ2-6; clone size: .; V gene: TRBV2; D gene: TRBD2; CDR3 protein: CASRSKRESPGANVLTF; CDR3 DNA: TGTGCCAGCAGATCCAAGCGGGAAAGCCCCGGGGCCAACGTCCTGACTTTC
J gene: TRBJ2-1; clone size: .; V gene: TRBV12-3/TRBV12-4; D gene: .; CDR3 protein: CASSWQDYNEQFF; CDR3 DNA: TGTGCCAGCAGTTGGCAGGACTACAATGAGCAGTTCTTC
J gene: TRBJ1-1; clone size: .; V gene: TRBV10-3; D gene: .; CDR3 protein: CATTGMNTEAFF; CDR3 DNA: TGTGCCACCACGGGGATGAACACTGAAGCTTTCTTT
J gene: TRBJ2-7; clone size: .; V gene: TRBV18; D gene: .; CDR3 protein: CASSPQTVATYEQYF; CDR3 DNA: TGTGCCAGCTCACCACAGACGGTCGCTACCTACGAGCAGTACTTC
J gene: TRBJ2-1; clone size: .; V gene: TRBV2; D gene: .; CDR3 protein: CASSTGMYNEQFF; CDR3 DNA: TGTGCCAGCAGTACAGGAATGTACAATGAGCAGTTCTTC
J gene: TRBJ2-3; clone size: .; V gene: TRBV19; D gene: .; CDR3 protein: CASSTRGSGTDTQYF; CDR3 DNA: TGTGCCAGTAGTACCCGCGGGTCGGGCACAGATACGCAGTATTTT
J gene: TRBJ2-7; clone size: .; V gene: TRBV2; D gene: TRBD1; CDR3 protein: CASSDGGQGSWEQYF; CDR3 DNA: TGTGCCAGCAGTGACGGGGGACAGGGGTCTTGGGAGCAGTACTTC
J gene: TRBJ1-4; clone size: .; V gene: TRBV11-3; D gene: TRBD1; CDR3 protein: CASSLGTGVPNEKLFF; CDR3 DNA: TGTGCCAGCAGCTTAGGGACAGGAGTTCCTAATGAAAAACTGTTTTTT
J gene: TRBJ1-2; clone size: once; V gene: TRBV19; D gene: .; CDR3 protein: CASSQTGLYAGYTF; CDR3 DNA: TGTGCCAGTAGTCAAACGGGCCTCTACGCTGGCTACACCTTC
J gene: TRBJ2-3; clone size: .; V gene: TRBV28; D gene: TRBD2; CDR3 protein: CASSLLGLAGNADTQYF; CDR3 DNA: TGTGCCAGCAGTTTACTCGGACTAGCGGGGAACGCAGATACGCAGTATTTT
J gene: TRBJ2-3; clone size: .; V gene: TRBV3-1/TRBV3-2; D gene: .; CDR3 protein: CASSQLDTQYF; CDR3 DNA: TGTGCCAGCAGCCAGCTGGATACGCAGTATTTT
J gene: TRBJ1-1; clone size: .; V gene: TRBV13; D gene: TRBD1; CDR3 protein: CASSPGTVGEAFF; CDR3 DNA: TGTGCCAGCAGCCCAGGGACAGTTGGTGAAGCTTTCTTT
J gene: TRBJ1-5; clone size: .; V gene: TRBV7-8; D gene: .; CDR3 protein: CASSLAGQGNQPQHF; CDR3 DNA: TGTGCCAGCAGCTTAGCGGGGCAGGGGAATCAGCCCCAGCATTTT
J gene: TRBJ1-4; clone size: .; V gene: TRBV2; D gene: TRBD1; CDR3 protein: CASSATGTGATNEKLFF; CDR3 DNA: TGTGCCAGCAGTGCTACCGGGACAGGGGCAACTAATGAAAAACTGTTTTTT
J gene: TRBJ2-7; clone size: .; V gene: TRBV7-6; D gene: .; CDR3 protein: CASSLEQAGEQYF; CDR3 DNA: TGTGCCAGCAGCTTGGAACAGGCGGGTGAGCAGTACTTC
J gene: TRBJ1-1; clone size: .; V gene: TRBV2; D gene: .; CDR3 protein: CASIREVSGAFF; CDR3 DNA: TGTGCCAGCATCCGAGAGGTCAGCGGAGCTTTCTTT
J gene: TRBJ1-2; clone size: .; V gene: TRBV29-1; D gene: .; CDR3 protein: CSAGGKGYGYTF; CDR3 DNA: TGCAGCGCTGGGGGGAAGGGCTATGGCTACACCTTC